The clone carrying this T cell receptor (beta chain) was detected ten times or more. The antigen is undetermined. The data were obtained in a study of metastatic and nonmetastatic thyroid tumors. At the level of the study: Blood and tumor or nodule tissue repertoires from malignant and benign thyroid patients were compared. General study findings and limits: Across blood and tumor, TCR beta diversity in malignant thyroid tumors was reportedly significantly higher than in benign nodules.

CDR1 and CDR2 from the germline V gene are KGHSH and LQKENI. The CDR3 contains 12 residues. V was trimmed by 6 bases and J by 0 bases, leaving 5 bases between them. As originally analysed: The study took CDR3 differences across clinicopathological groups and made a distant-metastasis classifier for papillary thyroid cancer from them. TCRdb reprocessed the PCR reads using MiXCR. The V and J calls shown here were made by TCRdb, not taken from the authors' results. The table lists over 25,000 clones, roughly 6.8% of them singletons. Each patient went into thyroid surgery without having received any treatment.

The sample consisted of blood. The chain has TRBV18 and TRBJ1-2; the D is unclear. The TCR comes from a female donor with papillary thyroid cancer or a benign thyroid nodule (not recorded which). Some clones in this sample may be carry-over from other donors' samples. CDR3 sequence (DNA): TGTGCCAGCTCGGAACCTAACTATGGCTACACCTTC. It yields the protein CASSEPNYGYTF.